This T cell receptor beta chain is drawn from a study of blood T cell repertoires in COVID-19. The wider study: There were acute and convalescent COVID-19 samples, and they came from the United States, Italy and Spain.

As processed by the authors: Amplification with reference gene primers provided the estimates of nucleated cell counts. The data were produced by immunoSEQ multiplex PCR, yet TCRdb's version contains in-frame clones alone and is incomplete. D and trimming were read from the DNA, whereas the V and J calls and clone size are those reported in that table. The profile shows some 130,000 clones, around nine tenths of them singletons. Germline V gene sequence: CDR1 MDHEN, CDR2 SYDVKM. J was trimmed by 4 bases and V by 4 bases; bases with no gene match: 8. The CDR3 covers 15 residues. V and J are TRBV28 and TRBJ1-1, with 8 bases aligning to TRBD1. The origin of this receptor is a man in his sixties with active or convalescent COVID-19. The sample consisted of peripheral blood. CDR3 coding DNA: TGTGCCAGCAGTTCGACAGGGGTGGGTTCCACTGAAGCTTTCTTT. Encoded protein: CASSSTGVGSTEAFF.